The 17 T cell receptor beta chains below were found in one sample sequenced in a study of shared clonotypes between healthy human individuals. The naive CD8 fraction comprised CD45RO-negative cells positively selected for CCR7 and excluded terminally differentiated effector memory CD45RA+ cells. Sequencing used immunoSEQ multiplex PCR; TCRdb keeps in-frame clones, though not all of them. The sample includes roughly 2,000,000 clones, over 85% of them seen just once. The material sequenced was naive CD8+ T cells sorted from blood. The receptors were sampled from a man younger than 30 in good health.

The rearrangement uses TRBV5-1 and TRBJ2-5; 9 nucleotides agree with TRBD1. From germline, CDR1 is SGHRS and CDR2 YFSETQ. V dropped 4 bases and J dropped 4; count of bases not matched to a gene: 5. This CDR3 is built from 14 residues. The CDR3 here is CASSPGQGLETQYF. CDR3 in DNA: TGCGCCAGCAGCCCCGGACAGGGGCTAGAGACCCAGTACTTC.

The CDR3 protein is CASSPQIGELFF. The CDR3 DNA sequence: TGTGCCAGCAGTCCGCAAATCGGGGAGCTGTTTTTT. V and J are TRBV27 and TRBJ2-2, with D unclear. The CDR3 contains 12 residues. Germline V CDR1 and CDR2: MNHEY, SMNVEV (reference sequence). V lost 5 bases to trimming and J lost 7 bases, with 8 bases between them.

The rearrangement uses TRBV6-5 and TRBJ2-3, with D perhaps TRBD1 (5 bases). The length of the CDR3 is 16 residues. Trimming left V 0 bases short and J 6 bases short, with 16 bases between. CDR1 and CDR2 (germline): MNHEY, SVGAGI. The CDR3 DNA sequence: TGTGCCAGCAGTTACTCGAGTCTATGGGGCTCTGATACGCAGTATTTT. This translates into CASSYSSLWGSDTQYF.

The V and J genes are TRBV27 and TRBJ1-1, with D maybe TRBD1 (5 bases). CDR1 MNHEY and CDR2 SMNVEV come from the germline V gene (reference sequence). Trimming cost V 6 bases and J 3 bases, with 11 bases left between them. The CDR3 has 13 amino acids. DNA of the CDR3: TGTGCCAGCAGCCCTGGGGCATACACTGAAGCTTTCTTT. Translating it yields CASSPGAYTEAFF.

This clone has a handful of counts. CDR3 sequence: CARHLGRENSPLHF. CDR3 sequence (DNA): TGTGCCAGACACTTGGGCAGGGAGAATTCACCCCTCCACTTT. This chain links TRBV2 with TRBJ1-6, with TRBD1 as a possible D gene (5 bases). Trimming took off 9 bases at V and 7 bases at J, with 16 bases between the two ends. The CDR3 loop spans 14 amino acids. CDR1 SNHLY and CDR2 FYNNEI come from the germline V gene.

The chain couples TRBV5-1 to TRBJ2-3; TRBD2 is a possible D gene (5 bases). The germline V and J ends were trimmed by 4 bases and 6 bases, with 15 bases remaining between them. The CDR3 is made up of 14 amino acids. The V gene's germline CDR1 is SGHRS and CDR2 YFSETQ. Here the CDR3 DNA reads TGCGCCAGCAGCCCTGAGCGGCAAGTGGATACGCAGTATTTT. Its protein product is CASSPERQVDTQYF.

The rearrangement uses TRBV27 and TRBJ2-1; TRBD2 agrees at 7 bases. V lost 8 bases to trimming and J lost 8 bases; unmatched junction nucleotides: 9. This CDR3 has 13 residues. Germline CDR1 is MNHEY and CDR2 is SMNVEV (reference sequence). Here the CDR3 DNA reads TGTGCCAGCGCATCTGGGGGGGTCGATGAGCAGTTCTTC. Residues: CASASGGVDEQFF.

The genes are TRBV27 and TRBJ2-6; D possibly corresponds to TRBD1 (6 bases). This CDR3 is built from 16 residues. Germline V gene sequence: CDR1 MNHEY, CDR2 SMNVEV (reference sequence). Trimming took 6 bases from V and 3 from J, leaving 15 bases between them. The CDR3 region is CASSQTGPHGANVLTF. The CDR3 DNA reads TGTGCCAGCAGCCAAACAGGGCCCCATGGGGCCAACGTCCTGACTTTC.

As for this clone: An end of the junction differs from the germline gene, which may be a read error. This sequence joins TRBV28 and TRBJ2-5, with D unresolved. Germline V gene data show CDR1 as MDHEN and CDR2 as SYDVKM. The CDR3 loop spans 15 amino acids. In DNA form, the CDR3 reads TGTGTCAGCAGTTACCCCCTCGGCGGACAAGAGACCCAGTACTTC. Translating gives CVSSYPLGGQETQYF.

The rearrangement links TRBV27 to TRBJ2-7, with D possibly TRBD2 on 5 matching bases. The CDR3 covers 15 residues. In germline, CDR1 is MNHEY, CDR2 SMNVEV (reference sequence). The germline V and J ends were trimmed by 2 bases and 0 bases, with 11 bases remaining between them. The CDR3 DNA is TGTGCCAGCAGTTTAACAGCGGCAAGCTCCTACGAGCAGTACTTC. Translated: CASSLTAASSYEQYF.

The rearrangement links TRBV7-8 to TRBJ2-5; D remains unclear. Trimming shortened V by 1 base and J by 3 bases, and 3 bases separated the two germline ends. Germline values: CDR1 SGHVS, CDR2 FQNEAQ. The CDR3 sequence is 12 residues long. DNA of the CDR3: TGTGCCAGCAGCTTAGAGGAAGAGACCCAGTACTTC. Translated: CASSLEEETQYF.

The chain carries TRBV5-1 and TRBJ2-2; 8 bases are shared with TRBD2. After removal of 4 bases from V and 4 bases from J, the junction contained 9 bases not matched to a gene. This CDR3 is built from 16 residues. The V gene's germline CDR1 is SGHRS and CDR2 YFSETQ. CDR3: CASSPERLASTGELFF. The CDR3 DNA reads TGCGCCAGCAGCCCCGAACGACTAGCGTCCACCGGGGAGCTGTTTTTT.

The gene calls are TRBV7-9 and TRBJ1-2, with 8 bases that match TRBD1. V lost 4 bases, J lost 2 bases, and 9 bases stayed unmatched. This CDR3 region has 16 residues. Germline V gives CDR1 SEHNR, CDR2 FQNEAQ (reference sequence). The CDR3 region has the DNA TGTGCCAGCAGCTCCGGCCGGGACAGGCCCAACTATGGCTACACCTTC. Translating gives CASSSGRDRPNYGYTF.

The chain links TRBV9 to TRBJ2-7; 7 bases are a match to TRBD2. The CDR3 runs to 17 residues. Unmatched junction bases numbered 14, after V lost 3 bases and J lost 2 bases. Germline V gives CDR1 SGDLS, CDR2 YYNGEE. The DNA for the CDR3 is TGTGCCAGCAGCGGGTCCTCCAGGGAGGGCCCTCCCTACGAGCAGTACTTC. Protein product: CASSGSSREGPPYEQYF.

The rearrangement joins TRBV5-8 to TRBJ2-5; possible D gene TRBD2, 5 bases. Trimming stripped 0 bases from V and 1 base from J, with 10 bases between. Germline assignment: CDR1 SGHTS and CDR2 YDEGEE. There are 15 residues in the CDR3. The CDR3 DNA reads TGTGCCAGCAGCTTGGGGCTAGCCGGCCAAGAGACCCAGTACTTC. Its translation is CASSLGLAGQETQYF.

This clone was recorded at least ten times. J is TRBJ2-4 and V is TRBV27; TRBD1 is a possible D gene (6 bases). The CDR3 is 16 residues long. The germline V gene has CDR1 MNHEY and CDR2 SMNVEV (reference sequence). The V end lost 1 base, the J end lost 6 bases, and 16 bases lay between the germline ends. CDR3 loop: CASSLLGGQGANIQYF. The CDR3 nucleotides are TGTGCCAGCAGTTTATTAGGGGGTCAGGGCGCAAACATTCAGTACTTC.

This rearrangement joins TRBV4-1 to TRBJ2-7; D is perhaps TRBD1 or TRBD2 (6 bases each). CDR3 size: 15 residues. Germline V lookup: CDR1 MGHRA, CDR2 YSYEKL. V lost 6 bases and J 2 bases, leaving 17 bases between the germline ends. CDR3 sequence (DNA): TGCGCCAGCAGTCATAACGGCGGGACAACCTACGAGCAGTACTTC. It is translated as CASSHNGGTTYEQYF.